The clone carrying this T cell receptor (beta chain) was recorded only once. The data originate from a study of OX40 agonist ivuxolimab in advanced cancers. Overall study context: Those enrolled were 80% to 85% male, with a mean age of around 57 years and ages from 23 to 79.

This table comes from immunoSEQ multiplex PCR, and its TCRdb copy is limited to in-frame clones, with some not included. The sample has 13,000 to 15,000 clones; approximately 80% are singletons. CDR1 is KGHSH, CDR2 LQKENI, per germline. The CDR3 is 15 amino acids. The V end lost 2 bases, the J end lost 2 bases, and 12 bases lay between the germline ends. The starting material was CD4+ or CD8+ T cells sorted from blood, obtained in a trial of the OX40 agonist ivuxolimab. The TCR was taken from an adult with an advanced solid tumor such as melanoma, head and neck, liver or kidney cancer. V is TRBV18 and J is TRBJ1-2; tentatively, D is TRBD1 (6 bases). The DNA of the CDR3 is TGTGCCAGCTCACCAGATCCAGGGGCCAACTATGGCTACACCTTC. This gives the protein CASSPDPGANYGYTF.